This TCR beta chain stems from a study of cytomegalovirus exposure and HLA in healthy donors. The V end was cut by 5 bases, the J end by 6 bases, with 23 bases between. The CDR3 length is 17 residues. CDR1 MDHEN and CDR2 SYDVKM come from the germline V gene. Measured with immunoSEQ multiplex PCR; TCRdb has only the in-frame clones, and not every one. The sample has about 130,000 clones, roughly nine tenths seen once. The chain links TRBV28 to TRBJ1-5; perhaps TRBD1 as D (6 bases). Source material: PBMCs. This TCR came from a young woman in good health and CMV-seronegative. Here the CDR3 DNA reads TGTGCCAGCAGTATACTTAATCTACAGGGTCGTAGTCAGCCCCAGCATTTT. Protein sequence: CASSILNLQGRSQPQHF.